This T cell receptor beta chain was recorded in a study of T-cell reconstitution after alpha-beta-depleted transplantation in children. Study findings and constraints: T-cell counts and diversity were attributed mostly to newly produced T cells one year after transplant. Reportedly, roughly two months post-transplant, alpha-beta T cells arose from several hundred expanded graft clones.

A word on this clonotype: As yet, its antigen is unknown.

CDR1 is PRHDT and CDR2 is FYEKMQ in the germline V gene (reference sequence). This CDR3 is built from 11 residues. V lost 5 bases and J 6 bases, leaving 7 bases between the germline ends. Preparation of the TCRbeta library involved a method that used unique molecular identifiers. In TCRdb, the PCR reads were re-called with MiXCR into one record per CDR3 protein. The table has 17,000 or so distinct CDR3 sequences, around an eighth seen once. V and J are TRBV13 and TRBJ1-2; D ambiguous. The receptor's source is a boy in the first two years of life who had a stem cell transplant for Wiskott-Aldrich syndrome, so the T cells may come from the graft donor. The sample was PBMCs, mostly from graft donor cells, taken 180 days after TCRalphabeta/CD19-depleted stem cell transplant. This chain's CDR3 is CASSAKDGYTF. The CDR3 DNA reads as TGTGCCAGCAGCGCGAAGGATGGCTACACCTTC.